The rows below give T cell receptor beta chains drawn from one sample of a study of OX40 agonist ivuxolimab in advanced cancers. Only in-frame clones appear in the TCRdb table, and some are missing; sequencing was by immunoSEQ multiplex PCR. The sample has about 84,000 clones; 75% to 90% are singletons. The sequenced sample was CD4+ or CD8+ T cells sorted from blood, obtained in a trial of the OX40 agonist ivuxolimab. The origin of the receptors is an adult with an advanced solid tumor such as melanoma, head and neck, liver or kidney cancer. The CDR3 runs from the conserved cysteine through the conserved F or W. Each record gives: V gene, clone size, D gene, J gene, CDR3 protein, CDR3 DNA. The D gene is left open where the match is weak. Rows give clone size only sometimes, using once, few, many, or a class for an expanded clone.

v_call: TRBV18
clone_size: once
d_call: NA
j_call: TRBJ1-2
cdr3_aa: CASSPAMGDGYTF
cdr3_nt: TGTGCCAGCTCACCCGCAATGGGTGACGGCTACACCTTC

v_call: TRBV18
clone_size: few
d_call: NA
j_call: TRBJ2-7
cdr3_aa: CASSPNGRRSSEQYF
cdr3_nt: TGTGCCAGCTCACCAAACGGACGCCGGTCTAGCGAGCAGTACTTC

v_call: TRBV27
clone_size: NA
d_call: TRBD2
j_call: TRBJ2-5
cdr3_aa: CASSGGAQETQYF
cdr3_nt: TGTGCCAGCAGCGGGGGGGCCCAAGAGACCCAGTACTTC

v_call: TRBV7-3
clone_size: once
d_call: NA
j_call: TRBJ2-3
cdr3_aa: CASSLGDGDTQYF
cdr3_nt: TGTGCCAGCAGCTTAGGTGACGGGGATACGCAGTATTTT

v_call: TRBV6-1
clone_size: NA
d_call: NA
j_call: TRBJ1-2
cdr3_aa: CASSEQGLSNYGYTF
cdr3_nt: TGTGCCAGCAGTGAACAGGGACTCTCTAACTATGGCTACACCTTC

v_call: TRBV9
clone_size: NA
d_call: NA
j_call: TRBJ2-5
cdr3_aa: CASSVGGDPQETQYF
cdr3_nt: TGTGCCAGCAGCGTAGGCGGGGATCCCCAAGAGACCCAGTACTTC

v_call: TRBV5-4
clone_size: NA
d_call: NA
j_call: TRBJ1-2
cdr3_aa: CASSFSGVYGYTF
cdr3_nt: TGTGCCAGCAGCTTTTCAGGAGTCTATGGCTACACCTTC

v_call: TRBV6-1
clone_size: NA
d_call: TRBD1
j_call: TRBJ2-2
cdr3_aa: CASSPQGAHGELFF
cdr3_nt: TGTGCCAGCAGTCCGCAGGGGGCGCACGGGGAGCTGTTTTTT

v_call: TRBV29-1
clone_size: NA
d_call: NA
j_call: TRBJ2-3
cdr3_aa: CSVEKISGYGDTQYF
cdr3_nt: TGCAGCGTTGAAAAAATCTCAGGGTACGGAGATACGCAGTATTTT

v_call: TRBV28
clone_size: once
d_call: TRBD2
j_call: TRBJ2-7
cdr3_aa: CASSLGGEWGRYEQYF
cdr3_nt: TGTGCCAGCAGTTTAGGGGGGGAGTGGGGCAGATACGAGCAGTACTTC

v_call: TRBV28
clone_size: NA
d_call: NA
j_call: TRBJ1-6
cdr3_aa: CASSFYRSPLHF
cdr3_nt: TGTGCCAGCAGTTTTTACCGTTCACCCCTCCACTTT

v_call: TRBV5-1
clone_size: once
d_call: TRBD1
j_call: TRBJ2-3
cdr3_aa: CASSPGGSSTDTQYF
cdr3_nt: TGCGCCAGCAGCCCAGGGGGCAGTAGCACAGATACGCAGTATTTT

v_call: TRBV5-8
clone_size: NA
d_call: NA
j_call: TRBJ1-5
cdr3_aa: CASSLGNSNQPQHF
cdr3_nt: TGTGCCAGCAGCTTGGGAAATAGCAATCAGCCCCAGCATTTT

v_call: TRBV7-9
clone_size: NA
d_call: NA
j_call: TRBJ2-3
cdr3_aa: CASSLGADTQYF
cdr3_nt: TGTGCCAGCAGCTTGGGGGCCGATACGCAGTATTTT

v_call: TRBV6-5
clone_size: NA
d_call: NA
j_call: TRBJ2-7
cdr3_aa: CASKRGNREGEQYF
cdr3_nt: TGTGCCAGCAAACGGGGGAACAGGGAAGGCGAGCAGTACTTC

v_call: TRBV19
clone_size: NA
d_call: NA
j_call: TRBJ1-1
cdr3_aa: CASKEGDHTEAFF
cdr3_nt: TGTGCCAGTAAAGAAGGGGATCACACTGAAGCTTTCTTT

v_call: TRBV6-1
clone_size: few
d_call: NA
j_call: TRBJ1-4
cdr3_aa: CATDDRRGEKLFF
cdr3_nt: TGTGCCACCGACGACAGGAGGGGAGAAAAACTGTTTTTT

v_call: TRBV6-5
clone_size: NA
d_call: NA
j_call: TRBJ1-2
cdr3_aa: CASSRAGLYGYTF
cdr3_nt: TGTGCCAGCAGTCGAGCAGGGCTTTATGGCTACACCTTC

v_call: TRBV2
clone_size: NA
d_call: NA
j_call: TRBJ2-3
cdr3_aa: CASSEGSGADTQYF
cdr3_nt: TGTGCCAGCAGTGAAGGGTCGGGGGCAGATACGCAGTATTTT

v_call: TRBV6-5
clone_size: NA
d_call: NA
j_call: TRBJ2-7
cdr3_aa: CASSYSLDSSYEQYF
cdr3_nt: TGTGCCAGCAGTTACTCACTCGACAGTTCCTACGAGCAGTACTTC

v_call: TRBV6-1
clone_size: once
d_call: NA
j_call: TRBJ2-3
cdr3_aa: CASSERPASTDTQYF
cdr3_nt: TGTGCCAGCAGTGAACGCCCTGCAAGCACAGATACGCAGTATTTT

v_call: TRBV5-1
clone_size: NA
d_call: NA
j_call: TRBJ2-3
cdr3_aa: CASTPGTDTQYF
cdr3_nt: TGCGCCAGCACCCCCGGCACAGATACGCAGTATTTT

v_call: TRBV5-1
clone_size: NA
d_call: TRBD2
j_call: TRBJ2-1
cdr3_aa: CASSLSGGTYNEQFF
cdr3_nt: TGCGCCAGCAGCCTTAGCGGGGGGACCTACAATGAGCAGTTCTTC

v_call: TRBV9
clone_size: NA
d_call: NA
j_call: TRBJ2-7
cdr3_aa: CASSVGDPGGRYEQYF
cdr3_nt: TGTGCCAGCAGCGTAGGGGACCCCGGGGGACGCTACGAGCAGTACTTC

v_call: TRBV2
clone_size: NA
d_call: NA
j_call: TRBJ1-5
cdr3_aa: CASSDGRNSNQPQHF
cdr3_nt: TGTGCCAGCAGTGACGGCAGAAATAGCAATCAGCCCCAGCATTTT

v_call: TRBV29-1
clone_size: few
d_call: TRBD1
j_call: TRBJ1-2
cdr3_aa: CSVRQGAGNYGYTF
cdr3_nt: TGCAGCGTTCGACAGGGGGCCGGGAACTATGGCTACACCTTC

v_call: TRBV28
clone_size: NA
d_call: NA
j_call: TRBJ1-1
cdr3_aa: CASSLRSATEAFF
cdr3_nt: TGTGCCAGCAGTTTACGGAGTGCCACTGAAGCTTTCTTT

v_call: TRBV28
clone_size: NA
d_call: NA
j_call: TRBJ1-2
cdr3_aa: CASSLPHTF
cdr3_nt: TGTGCCAGCAGTCTACCCCACACCTTC

v_call: TRBV28
clone_size: few
d_call: NA
j_call: TRBJ2-4
cdr3_aa: CASTGLAKNIQYF
cdr3_nt: TGTGCCAGCACGGGACTAGCCAAAAACATTCAGTACTTC

v_call: TRBV28
clone_size: NA
d_call: NA
j_call: TRBJ1-2
cdr3_aa: CASTPQRAAYGYTF
cdr3_nt: TGTGCCAGCACCCCTCAGCGAGCGGCCTATGGCTACACCTTC

v_call: TRBV7-2
clone_size: once
d_call: NA
j_call: TRBJ1-5
cdr3_aa: CASSWDNDQPQHF
cdr3_nt: TGTGCCAGCAGCTGGGACAATGATCAGCCCCAGCATTTT

v_call: TRBV7-9
clone_size: NA
d_call: NA
j_call: TRBJ1-6
cdr3_aa: CASSLNLSPLHF
cdr3_nt: TGTGCCAGCAGCTTGAACCTCTCACCCCTCCACTTT

v_call: TRBV7-2
clone_size: NA
d_call: NA
j_call: TRBJ1-4
cdr3_aa: CASSLLGADEKLFF
cdr3_nt: TGTGCCAGCAGCTTACTTGGTGCGGATGAAAAACTGTTTTTT

v_call: TRBV7-3
clone_size: NA
d_call: NA
j_call: TRBJ2-3
cdr3_aa: CASSRELADTQYF
cdr3_nt: TGTGCCAGCAGCCGCGAACTCGCAGATACGCAGTATTTT

v_call: TRBV25-1
clone_size: few
d_call: NA
j_call: TRBJ1-2
cdr3_aa: CASGSANYGYTF
cdr3_nt: TGTGCCAGCGGATCCGCCAACTATGGCTACACCTTC

v_call: TRBV14
clone_size: once
d_call: TRBD1
j_call: TRBJ1-5
cdr3_aa: CASSQGTGGSQPQHF
cdr3_nt: TGTGCCAGCAGCCAAGGGACAGGGGGCTCTCAGCCCCAGCATTTT

v_call: TRBV4-1
clone_size: NA
d_call: NA
j_call: TRBJ1-5
cdr3_aa: CASSPSPERAQHF
cdr3_nt: TGCGCCAGCAGCCCCTCCCCGGAACGGGCCCAGCATTTT

v_call: TRBV9
clone_size: NA
d_call: NA
j_call: TRBJ2-3
cdr3_aa: CASSVRPKTGTDTQYF
cdr3_nt: TGTGCCAGCAGCGTACGCCCGAAGACAGGCACAGATACGCAGTATTTT

v_call: TRBV18
clone_size: NA
d_call: NA
j_call: TRBJ2-5
cdr3_aa: CASSPRPRQETQYF
cdr3_nt: TGTGCCAGCTCACCAAGGCCCAGACAAGAGACCCAGTACTTC

v_call: TRBV7-9
clone_size: NA
d_call: NA
j_call: TRBJ2-3
cdr3_aa: CASSLGQLTDTQYF
cdr3_nt: TGTGCCAGCAGCCTCGGACAGCTAACAGATACGCAGTATTTT